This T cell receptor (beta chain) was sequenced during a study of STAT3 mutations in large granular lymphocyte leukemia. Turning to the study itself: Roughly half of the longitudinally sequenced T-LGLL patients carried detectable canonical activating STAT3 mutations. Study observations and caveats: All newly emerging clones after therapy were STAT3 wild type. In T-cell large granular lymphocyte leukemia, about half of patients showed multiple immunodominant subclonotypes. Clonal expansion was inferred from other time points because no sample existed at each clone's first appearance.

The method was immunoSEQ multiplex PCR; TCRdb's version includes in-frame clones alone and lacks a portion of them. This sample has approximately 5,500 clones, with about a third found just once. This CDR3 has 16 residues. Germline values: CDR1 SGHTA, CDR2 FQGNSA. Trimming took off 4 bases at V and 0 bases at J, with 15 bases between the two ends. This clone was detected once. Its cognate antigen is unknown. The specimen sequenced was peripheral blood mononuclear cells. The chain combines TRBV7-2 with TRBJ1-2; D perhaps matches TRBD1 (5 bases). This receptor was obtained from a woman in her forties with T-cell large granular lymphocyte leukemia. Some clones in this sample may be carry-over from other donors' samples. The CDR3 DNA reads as TGTGCCAGCAGCTGGGATGGGCAGGGAACTAACTATGGCTACACCTTC. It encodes CASSWDGQGTNYGYTF.